The 22 T cell receptor beta chains below all came from one sample that was sequenced in a study of Ad26.COV2.S vaccination and SARS-CoV-2 variants. The treatment here: some 20 received Ad26.COV2.S at low or high dose, single or two shots; roughly five received placebo; per-sample allocation not given. Sample collection was performed on day 63 after the first vaccine or placebo injection. Profiled with immunoSEQ multiplex PCR; TCRdb holds only in-frame clones, not every one. The table records 300,000 to 350,000 clones, 88% of them present only once. This specimen was peripheral blood, taken in a trial of Ad26.COV2.S vaccine versus placebo. The receptors were sampled from a person aged 18-65 years who received the Ad26.COV2.S COVID-19 vaccine or a placebo.

Many counts were recorded for this clone. The chain links TRBV19 to TRBJ1-6, with a weak D call TRBD1 (5 bases). Germline CDR1 reads LNHDA; CDR2 reads SQIVND (reference sequence). V gave up 3 bases and J gave up 9 bases, with 15 bases separating them. The CDR3 extends over 15 amino acids. The CDR3 DNA reads as TGTGCCAGTAGTATCGTTCCGGGACGGGCTTCACCCCTCCACTTT. Encoded protein: CASSIVPGRASPLHF. Based on the CDR3 plus reference TRBV19 and TRBJ1-6, the full variable domain is DGGITQSPKYLFRKEGQNVTLSCEQNLNHDAMYWYRQDPGQGLRLIYYSQIVNDFQKGDIAEGYSVSREKKESFPLTVTSAQKNPTAFYLCASSIVPGRASPLHFGNGTRLTVT.

This sequence joins TRBV7-6 and TRBJ1-1, with 7 nucleotides matching TRBD1. Germline V gene data show CDR1 as SGHVS and CDR2 as FNYEAQ. V lost 5 bases, J lost 6 bases, and 6 bases stayed unmatched. The CDR3 loop spans 13 amino acids. DNA for the CDR3: TGTGCCAGCAGCCCCCGGACAGGACCTGAAGCTTTCTTT. As protein: CASSPRTGPEAFF.

The chain links TRBV27 to TRBJ1-2, with a weak D call TRBD1 (5 bases). This CDR3 is 13 amino acids long. The germline CDR1 and CDR2 sequences are MNHEY and SMNVEV (reference sequence). Trimming stripped 5 bases from V and 4 bases from J, with 11 bases between. This CDR3 reads CASSPTVSYGYTF. CDR3 nucleotide sequence: TGTGCCAGCAGTCCGACAGTGTCCTATGGCTACACCTTC.

This clone appeared many times. The V gene is TRBV20-1, the J gene TRBJ1-1; D might be TRBD1 (5 bases). There are 11 residues in the CDR3. Germline assignment: CDR1 DFQATT and CDR2 SNEGSKA (reference sequence). Trimming removed 5 bases from V and 6 bases from J, with 10 bases in between. CDR3 DNA sequence: TGCAGTGCTGAGGACAACTCTGAAGCTTTCTTT. This translates into CSAEDNSEAFF.

This rearrangement joins TRBV2 to TRBJ1-6, with 9 nucleotides matching TRBD1. V lost 4 bases to trimming and J lost 9 bases; unmatched junction nucleotides: 4. This CDR3 is 14 amino acids long. CDR1 is SNHLY, CDR2 FYNNEI, per germline. This CDR3 reads CASSGGQGLSPLHF. Here the CDR3 DNA reads TGTGCCAGCAGTGGGGGACAGGGCCTTTCACCCCTCCACTTT.

This chain connects TRBV7-2 to TRBJ2-1; 7 nucleotides agree with TRBD1. The CDR3 is made up of 14 amino acids. Germline trimming cut 5 bases from V and 5 bases from J; bases unmatched to any gene: 6. Germline V lookup: CDR1 SGHTA, CDR2 FQGNSA. Here the CDR3 DNA reads TGTGCCAGCAGCCGGGACAGACGAGACAATGAGCAGTTCTTC. As protein: CASSRDRRDNEQFF.

This chain uses TRBV5-1 with TRBJ1-2, with TRBD1 identical over 9 bases. The J segment lost 1 base and the V segment lost 3 bases, leaving 4 bases of the junction unmatched. Germline assignment: CDR1 SGHRS and CDR2 YFSETQ. The length of the CDR3 is 15 residues. CDR3 nucleotides: TGCGCCAGCAGCTGGGACAGGGACCTTAACTATGGCTACACCTTC. It translates to CASSWDRDLNYGYTF.

This clone was counted a few times. This chain uses TRBV6-5 with TRBJ1-5; TRBD1 is a possible D gene (5 bases). From germline, CDR1 is MNHEY and CDR2 SVGAGI. The V and J ends lost 7 bases and 10 bases respectively, with 20 bases between them. CDR3 length: 14 amino acids. The CDR3 nucleotides are TGTGCCAGCAACCTTGATCTGGGGGTGGGTCCCCAGCATTTT. Translating gives CASNLDLGVGPQHF.

The rearrangement links TRBV7-9 to TRBJ1-2, with 9 nucleotides matching TRBD1. The J segment lost 13 bases and the V segment lost 2 bases, leaving 8 bases of the junction unmatched. This CDR3 spans 13 amino acids. Germline V lookup: CDR1 SEHNR, CDR2 FQNEAQ (reference sequence). CDR3 in DNA: TGTGCCAGCAGCTTAACGGGACAGGGATCGGGCACCTTC. It yields the protein CASSLTGQGSGTF.

The chain uses TRBV6-2 or TRBV6-3 and TRBJ2-1; 10 nucleotides match TRBD2. This CDR3 is built from 16 residues. Germline V gene data show CDR1 as MNHEY and CDR2 as SVGEGT. The ends lost 5 bases at V and 0 bases at J; junction bases unmatched: 4. This chain's CDR3 is CASSAGLAASYNEQFF. CDR3 in DNA: TGTGCCAGCAGTGCTGGACTAGCGGCCTCCTACAATGAGCAGTTCTTC.

This chain links TRBV27 with TRBJ2-6; 11 bases agree with TRBD2. Trimming cost V 3 bases and J 4 bases; bases outside gene matches: 5. The length of the CDR3 is 17 residues. Germline-derived CDR1 and CDR2 are MNHEY and SMNVEV (reference sequence). The CDR3: CASSFSGRASGANVLTF. Here the CDR3 DNA reads TGTGCCAGCAGTTTTAGCGGGAGGGCCTCCGGGGCCAACGTCCTGACTTTC.

This clone was picked up a small number of times. Other DNA sequences in this sample translate to the same CDR3. This chain links TRBV5-4 with TRBJ1-2; possibly TRBD1 for D (5 bases). Germline V CDR1 and CDR2: SGHNT, YYREEE (reference sequence). The CDR3 runs 16 residues. Trimming cost V 0 bases and J 0 bases, with 12 bases left between them. The CDR3 DNA is TGTGCCAGCAGCTTGGTTTCAGGGAGAGCTAACTATGGCTACACCTTC. Translating it yields CASSLVSGRANYGYTF.

The genes are TRBV7-3 and TRBJ2-1; D not certain. CDR1 is SGHTA, CDR2 FQGTGA, per germline. The CDR3 has 13 residues. The V end lost 2 bases, the J end lost 6 bases, and 8 bases lay between the germline ends. Here the CDR3 reads CASSLGLLNEQFF. The CDR3 DNA sequence: TGTGCCAGCAGCTTAGGTCTACTCAATGAGCAGTTCTTC.

This chain joins TRBV5-5 and TRBJ2-3; 7 bases align to TRBD1. The junction had 4 bases not matched to a gene; V was cut back by 6 bases and J by 0 bases. Germline V lookup: CDR1 SGHKS, CDR2 YYEKEE (reference sequence). The CDR3 spans 14 residues. CDR3 in DNA: TGTGCCAGCACGGGACAGACTAGCACAGATACGCAGTATTTT. It specifies CASTGQTSTDTQYF.

The rearrangement joins TRBV20-1 to TRBJ2-3, with a weak D call TRBD2 (6 bases). The CDR3 is 13 amino acids. Trimming cost V 3 bases and J 2 bases, with 9 bases left between them. Looked up from germline, CDR1 is DFQATT and CDR2 is SNEGSKA (reference sequence). The CDR3 DNA reads as TGCAGTGCTAGTGGGGGGTACACAGATACGCAGTATTTT. It translates to CSASGGYTDTQYF.

The chain joins TRBV28 to TRBJ1-3; 8 nucleotides agree with TRBD1. J was trimmed by 8 bases and V by 6 bases; bases with no gene match: 6. CDR3 length equals 13 residues. Germline V lookup: CDR1 MDHEN, CDR2 SYDVKM. The CDR3 is CASRPGGRDTIYF. The CDR3 coding sequence is TGTGCCAGCAGACCAGGGGGCAGAGACACCATATATTTT.

The chain uses TRBV7-9 and TRBJ1-5, with D possibly matching TRBD1 (5 bases). The V end was cut by 4 bases, the J end by 3 bases, with 13 bases between. The V gene's germline CDR1 is SEHNR and CDR2 FQNEAQ (reference sequence). The length of the CDR3 is 15 residues. The CDR3 region has the DNA TGTGCCAGCAGCTACGGATGGGGGGACAATCAGCCCCAGCATTTT. Translating gives CASSYGWGDNQPQHF.

This clone was detected a few times. The chain recombines TRBV7-9 with TRBJ1-1; no reliable D call. V was shortened by 1 base and J by 2 bases, with 14 bases between the two germline ends. This CDR3 contains 16 residues. Germline lookup yields CDR1 SEHNR and CDR2 FQNEAQ (reference sequence). CDR3 loop: CASSLGADVYNTEAFF. In nucleotides, the CDR3 is TGTGCCAGCAGCTTAGGTGCGGACGTGTACAACACTGAAGCTTTCTTT.

The chain has TRBV19 and TRBJ1-2, with D maybe TRBD1 (5 bases). The CDR3 contains 15 residues. Germline V gene data show CDR1 as LNHDA and CDR2 as SQIVND (reference sequence). Trimming stripped 2 bases from V and 3 bases from J, with 13 bases between. CDR3 bases: TGTGCCAGTAGTATAAAGACAGAGGCCTACTATGGCTACACCTTC. As protein: CASSIKTEAYYGYTF.

The gene calls are TRBV5-1 and TRBJ2-2; maybe TRBD2 (6 bases). This CDR3 is 15 amino acids long. Germline V lookup: CDR1 SGHRS, CDR2 YFSETQ. Trimming pared 1 base from V and 0 bases from J, leaving 7 bases between. CDR3 region: CASSLRLANTGELFF. In DNA form, the CDR3 reads TGCGCCAGCAGCTTGAGACTAGCGAACACCGGGGAGCTGTTTTTT.

The sample holds a few counts of this clone. This chain links TRBV5-1 with TRBJ1-4, with TRBD1 matching over 8 bases. CDR1 and CDR2 from the germline V gene are SGHRS and YFSETQ. The CDR3 is 13 amino acids. With 5 bases clipped from V and 14 bases from J, the junction kept 11 bases outside the gene matches. Written as DNA, the CDR3 is TGCGCCAGCAGTACTATACAGGGGGTCGAGCTGTTTTTT. Protein product: CASSTIQGVELFF.

The chain carries TRBV7-2 and TRBJ1-2, with D tentatively TRBD1 (5 bases). The germline V and J ends were trimmed by 5 bases and 11 bases, with 18 bases remaining between them. CDR1 SGHTA and CDR2 FQGNSA come from the germline V gene. The CDR3 sequence is 13 residues long. CDR3 sequence: CASSKGPGFGYTF. The CDR3 region has the DNA TGTGCCAGCAGCAAAGGCCCAGGGTTTGGGTACACCTTC.